This section outlines one T cell receptor beta chain sequence together with its context. This sample is drawn from a study of blood T cell repertoires in COVID-19. The data were produced by immunoSEQ multiplex PCR, yet TCRdb's version contains in-frame clones alone and is incomplete. This table has 250,000 to 300,000 clones, 89% appearing once. There are 14 residues in the CDR3. V was clipped by 7 bases and J by 9 bases, with 16 bases between them. CDR1 SGHAT and CDR2 FQNNGV come from the germline V gene. Grouping used clinical history reported by participants in a survey and questionnaire. The study counted Cohort 3 donors as recovered given two negative PCRs, clearance, or symptom resolution.

The rearrangement uses TRBV11-2 and TRBJ1-6, with unresolved D. The receptor comes from a woman aged 35 to 49 who had recovered from COVID-19. The sequenced sample consisted of PBMCs or T cells enriched from blood (not recorded which). This CDR3 is CASTPFTGISPLHF. As DNA, the CDR3 is TGTGCCAGCACCCCCTTCACGGGGATTTCACCCCTCCACTTT.